Listed below are T cell receptor beta chains from one sample, sequenced in a study of blood T cell repertoires in COVID-19. Here immunoSEQ multiplex PCR was the method, and the copy in TCRdb shows in-frame clones only, minus some. The sample holds 300,000 to 350,000 clones; nearly 90% are singletons and the top ten take over 9%. Sequenced sample: PBMCs or T cells enriched from blood (not recorded which). The origin of the receptors is a woman in her thirties who had recovered from COVID-19. CDR3s include the opening cysteine and the closing phenylalanine or tryptophan. D genes are given only for firm matches. Rows may omit the clone size; those that give it use once, few, many or a size class.

CDR3nt,CDR3aa,abundance,v_gene,len,d_gene,j_gene
TGCGCCAGCAGCTACGACAGCCCCTCTGGAAACACCATATATTTT,CASSYDSPSGNTIYF,.,TRBV4-1,15,.,TRBJ1-3
TGCGCCAGCAGCTTTGGCCCGATAAGCTCCTACGAGCAGTACTTC,CASSFGPISSYEQYF,.,TRBV5-1,15,.,TRBJ2-7
TGTGCCAGTGCTAATTCGAGGGTACATGGCTACACCTTC,CASANSRVHGYTF,.,TRBV19,13,.,TRBJ1-2
TGTGCCAGCTCATCTCGCGCTGGAGAGAACACTGAAGCTTTCTTT,CASSSRAGENTEAFF,.,TRBV18,15,.,TRBJ1-1
TGTGCCAGCAGCAGCGGGGGACAGGGGGCGTTCTACGAGCAGTACTTC,CASSSGGQGAFYEQYF,.,TRBV11-2,16,TRBD1,TRBJ2-7
TGTGCCAGCAGCCCCTTAGCGGGAGCTACCTCCTACAATGAGCAGTTCTTC,CASSPLAGATSYNEQFF,.,TRBV5-6,17,TRBD2,TRBJ2-1
TGCGCCAGCAGTGCGGGGGACTATGGCTACACCTTC,CASSAGDYGYTF,once,TRBV10-1,12,.,TRBJ1-2
TGTGCCAGCAGCTCACGCGGACACCCCTATGGCTACACCTTC,CASSSRGHPYGYTF,.,TRBV11-2,14,.,TRBJ1-2
TGTGCCAGCTCACCACCCCGACAGGCCCTTCACGGGACCGGGGAGCTGTTTTTT,CASSPPRQALHGTGELFF,.,TRBV18,18,.,TRBJ2-2
TGTGCCAGCAGTGAAGCTGAGGGCTACGAGCAGTACTTC,CASSEAEGYEQYF,.,TRBV2,13,.,TRBJ2-7
TGTGCCAGCAGCTTAAACGGTGTTAGTGGTTCCTACAATGAGCAGTTCTTC,CASSLNGVSGSYNEQFF,once,TRBV7-3,17,.,TRBJ2-1
TGTGCCAGCAGAACTCAGGGGAACACCGGGGAGCTGTTTTTT,CASRTQGNTGELFF,once,TRBV5-4,14,.,TRBJ2-2
TGTGCCAGCAGCTTAGGTACAGCCGATCAGCCCCAGCATTTT,CASSLGTADQPQHF,.,TRBV5-5,14,.,TRBJ1-5
TGTGCCAGCAGCCTTACCCCCGTCGGGTGGGATGGCTACACCTTC,CASSLTPVGWDGYTF,.,TRBV7-6,15,.,TRBJ1-2
TGTGCCAGCAGCCTCTGGACAGGTGGGTCCTACAATGAGCAGTTCTTC,CASSLWTGGSYNEQFF,.,TRBV3-1/TRBV3-2,16,TRBD1,TRBJ2-1
TGTGCCAGCAGTCAACGACAGGGCAGCTCCTATAATTCACCCCTCCACTTT,CASSQRQGSSYNSPLHF,.,TRBV6-6,17,TRBD1,TRBJ1-6
TGTGCCAGTAGTATAGAGGTTAGCCGGGGGAGGACTGATTATAGCAATCAGCCCCAGCATTTT,CASSIEVSRGRTDYSNQPQHF,.,TRBV19,21,.,TRBJ1-5
TGTGCCAGCGAAGCGGGAGGAACCGGGGAGCTGTTTTTT,CASEAGGTGELFF,few,TRBV2,13,TRBD2,TRBJ2-2
TGTGCCAGCAGCCTTATGTACGAGCAGTACTTC,CASSLMYEQYF,once,TRBV3-1/TRBV3-2,11,.,TRBJ2-7
TGTGCCACCAGCAGAGGGGGGACAGGGGGCGCTTTTAACTATGGCTACACCTTC,CATSRGGTGGAFNYGYTF,.,TRBV15,18,TRBD1,TRBJ1-2
TGTGCCAGCAGCTACTCGGGACAGGGTGACGAAAAACTGTTTTTT,CASSYSGQGDEKLFF,.,TRBV6-5,15,TRBD1,TRBJ1-4
TGTGCCAGCAGCTTAGGGCAGGGGGTGCAAGAGACCCAGTACTTC,CASSLGQGVQETQYF,.,TRBV7-2,15,TRBD1,TRBJ2-5
TGTGCCAGCAGCCCCTCACTAGCTGAGTTCCACGAGCAGTACTTC,CASSPSLAEFHEQYF,.,TRBV11-2,15,.,TRBJ2-7
TGCAGCGTCCCGGGACTTCGGACTGAAGCTTTCTTT,CSVPGLRTEAFF,.,TRBV29-1,12,.,TRBJ1-1
TGTGCCAGCAGTTACGTCTTCCACAGCAACAACTATGGCTACACCTTC,CASSYVFHSNNYGYTF,.,TRBV6-5,16,.,TRBJ1-2
TGTGCCAGCTCCACGCACAGTTACACTGAAGCTTTCTTT,CASSTHSYTEAFF,.,TRBV18,13,.,TRBJ1-1
TGTGCCAGCAGCTTCGGCCTGTTTTCTGGGACAGGAGCCTACGAGCAGTACTTC,CASSFGLFSGTGAYEQYF,.,TRBV5-5,18,TRBD1,TRBJ2-7
TGTGCCAGCAGCTTCGCGGGGGCCTTTTATGAGCAGTTCTTC,CASSFAGAFYEQFF,.,TRBV7-9,14,.,TRBJ2-1
TGTGCCAGTAAGGCGGGAGGGATGGCAGATACGCAGTATTTT,CASKAGGMADTQYF,.,TRBV19,14,TRBD2,TRBJ2-3
TGTGCCAGCAGCCTACAGTCCCTAGCGATCTCCCACGAGCAGTACTTC,CASSLQSLAISHEQYF,.,TRBV7-2,16,.,TRBJ2-7
TGTGCCAGCAGTCCAGGTACAGGCCGCGGCAGGGCCCAGCATTTT,CASSPGTGRGRAQHF,.,TRBV6-5,15,.,TRBJ1-5
TGTGCCAGTGCCCGGGGGACTAACACTGAAGCTTTCTTT,CASARGTNTEAFF,.,TRBV12-3/TRBV12-4,13,.,TRBJ1-1
TGCGCCAGCAGCCAAGAGGGACAGGGTAGGACTGAAGCTTTCTTT,CASSQEGQGRTEAFF,.,TRBV4-1,15,TRBD1,TRBJ1-1
TGTGCCAGCAGCCCGGACAGGGGGAATGGCTACACCTTC,CASSPDRGNGYTF,.,TRBV5-4,13,TRBD1,TRBJ1-2
TGCGCCAGCAGTGGAAGGAGGCCCATCTACGAGCAGTACTTC,CASSGRRPIYEQYF,.,TRBV10-2,14,.,TRBJ2-7
TGTGCCAGCAGTTACGGCTTGACTAGCGTGTCCTACGAGCAGTACTTC,CASSYGLTSVSYEQYF,.,TRBV6-5,16,TRBD2,TRBJ2-7
TGTGCCATCAGTGACACTCCTTCAGGGGAAACGCAGTATTTT,CAISDTPSGETQYF,.,TRBV10-3,14,.,TRBJ2-3
TGCGCCAGCCGGGGACTAGCGGGAGGTTACGAGCAGTACTTC,CASRGLAGGYEQYF,.,TRBV4-1,14,TRBD2,TRBJ2-7
TGTGCCTGGAGTGTTTCAGGCTTGCAGCGGGTGTTTTTT,CAWSVSGLQRVFF,.,TRBV30,13,.,TRBJ1-4
TGTGCCAGCAGCCGAATCTCAGGGGGCCATGAGCAGTTCTTC,CASSRISGGHEQFF,once,TRBV5-6,14,TRBD1,TRBJ2-1
TGTGCCAGTAGACTCCCGAGCTCTGGAAACACCATATATTTT,CASRLPSSGNTIYF,.,TRBV19,14,.,TRBJ1-3
TGTGCCAGCAGCTTCTCAAGGACTAGCGACAACAATGAGCAGTTCTTC,CASSFSRTSDNNEQFF,.,TRBV5-4,16,TRBD2,TRBJ2-1
TGTGCCAGCAGCCGATCTAGCGGGCCCGCCTACGAGCAGTACTTC,CASSRSSGPAYEQYF,.,TRBV11-2,15,TRBD2,TRBJ2-7
TGTGCCAGCTCACCAGACAGAGCTGAAGCTTTCTTT,CASSPDRAEAFF,.,TRBV18,12,.,TRBJ1-1
TGTGCCAGTAGTCTTCCGACAGCCGCCCTCTTTGGCTACACCTTC,CASSLPTAALFGYTF,few,TRBV19,15,.,TRBJ1-2
TGTGCCAGCAGTTTATTTCCCGGGGCAGATACGCAGTATTTT,CASSLFPGADTQYF,.,TRBV27,14,.,TRBJ2-3
TGTGCCAGTAGTATTCGGGGGACAGGGAATGAAAAACTGTTTTTT,CASSIRGTGNEKLFF,once,TRBV19,15,TRBD1,TRBJ1-4
TGTGCCAGCTCACCACAAACAGGGGGCGTCACCGGGGAGCTGTTTTTT,CASSPQTGGVTGELFF,.,TRBV18,16,TRBD1,TRBJ2-2
TGTGCCAGTAGTCTGGAGGGACTAGCGGGTACAGATACGCAGTATTTT,CASSLEGLAGTDTQYF,.,TRBV19,16,TRBD2,TRBJ2-3
TGTGCCAGCGGGAGACAGGGCCTTGAAGCTTTCTTT,CASGRQGLEAFF,.,TRBV2,12,TRBD1,TRBJ1-1
TGTGCCAGCAGCGATATGGTAGCGGGAGATGGGGAGCAGTACTTC,CASSDMVAGDGEQYF,.,TRBV9,15,TRBD2,TRBJ2-7
TGCGCCAGCAGCCAAGGGGGGAACAGGGGGCCCAGCTCTGGGGCCAACGTCCTGACTTTC,CASSQGGNRGPSSGANVLTF,once,TRBV4-1,20,TRBD1,TRBJ2-6
TGTGCCAGCAGTGTCTTGGAGACCCAGTACTTC,CASSVLETQYF,.,TRBV2,11,.,TRBJ2-5
TGCGCCAGCAGCTTGGTGGGACAGGGGATGACTGAAGCTTTCTTT,CASSLVGQGMTEAFF,.,TRBV5-1,15,TRBD1,TRBJ1-1
TGTGCCAGCAGCTTGGAGGGAGGTCGGGAGACCCAGTACTTC,CASSLEGGRETQYF,.,TRBV5-4,14,.,TRBJ2-5
TGCAGCGTTAAGGGACAGGGGGCCACATATGGCTACACCTTC,CSVKGQGATYGYTF,once,TRBV29-1,14,TRBD1,TRBJ1-2
TGTGCCAGCAGCCAAGATCCGGGACAGGGGGTCGGCTATGGCTACACCTTC,CASSQDPGQGVGYGYTF,.,TRBV4-2,17,TRBD1,TRBJ1-2